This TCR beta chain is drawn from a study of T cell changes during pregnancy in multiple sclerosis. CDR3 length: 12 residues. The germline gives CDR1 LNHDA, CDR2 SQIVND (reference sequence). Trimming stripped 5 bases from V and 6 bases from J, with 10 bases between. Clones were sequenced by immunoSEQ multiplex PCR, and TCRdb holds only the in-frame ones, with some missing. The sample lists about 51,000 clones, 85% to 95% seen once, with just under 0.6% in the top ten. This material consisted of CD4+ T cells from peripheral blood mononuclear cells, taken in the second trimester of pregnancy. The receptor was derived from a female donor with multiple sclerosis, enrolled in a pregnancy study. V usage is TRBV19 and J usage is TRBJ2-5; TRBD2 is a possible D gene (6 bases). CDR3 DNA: TGTGCCAGTAGTTCTAGCGTTCAGACCCAGTACTTC. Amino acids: CASSSSVQTQYF.